The rows below give T cell receptor beta chains drawn from one sample of a study of STAT5B mutations in CD4+ large granular lymphocyte leukemia. Using immunoSEQ multiplex PCR, the repertoire was profiled, and TCRdb retains in-frame clones only, with some absent. The repertoire holds about 35,000 clones, 65% to 70% seen once, with about 2% in the top ten. Sample: CD4+ T cells from blood buffy coats. These receptors originate from a human donor in good health. Each CDR3 is given without its conserved first and last residue. Where a row states a size, it is once, few, many or the class of an expanded clone; other rows omit it.

13 | TRBV18 | NA | ASSPGEGLIYGYT
11 | TRBV10-1 | NA | ASSGHWTGKQF
16 | TRBV10-2 | once | ASSPMGSGSSGTGELF
14 | TRBV7-2 | NA | ASSLGGGSVGNTIY
12 | TRBV7-9 | NA | ASSSSGGGHGYT
14 | TRBV5-1 | NA | ASSPYRQGLGYEQY
11 | TRBV25-1 | medium-sized | ASSKGGYNEQF
14 | TRBV11-2 | NA | ASSSLGGGTNSPLH
16 | TRBV5-4 | NA | ASSPGGTGGAKLPEAF
16 | TRBV5-1 | NA | ASSLRGTTVRTIDEQF
13 | TRBV7-2 | NA | ASSLDRGSGNTIY
13 | TRBV11-2 | few | ASRQTGDLNYGYT
13 | TRBV19 | NA | ASSMAGWSYNEQF
11 | TRBV19 | NA | ASSTYRGDEQF
9 | TRBV7-2 | NA | ASSLSYEQY
14 | TRBV5-1 | NA | ASSFRPDTENYGYT
14 | TRBV6-4 | few | ASSDPGPLSGNTIY
11 | TRBV28 | NA | ASSLNGGNGYT
15 | TRBV19 | NA | ASSISSGQGRDQPQH
13 | TRBV18 | few | ASSPRETDNSPLH
15 | TRBV6-1 | NA | ASSEAQAGRLNTEAF
14 | TRBV19 | NA | ASSIDLITTNEKLF